The 27 T cell receptor beta chains below were found in one sample sequenced in a study of early T cells in non-severe SARS-CoV-2 infection. TCRdb reprocessed the 5' RACE reads with MiXCR, giving one entry per CDR3 protein. The data show about 34,000 distinct CDR3 sequences, more than 5% seen once. Sequenced sample: whole blood. These receptors were collected from an adult who was a healthcare worker with PCR-confirmed SARS-CoV-2 infection or an uninfected control (not recorded which).

This clonotype showed up just a few times. The rearrangement joins TRBV5-4 to TRBJ2-5; 7 nucleotides align to TRBD1. Trimming took 5 bases from V and 4 from J; bases not matched to a gene: 5. The germline gives CDR1 SGHNT, CDR2 YYREEE (reference sequence). This CDR3 has 13 amino acids. In DNA form, the CDR3 reads TGTGCCAGCAGTACCGGGACAGCAGAGACCCAGTACTTC. This codes for CASSTGTAETQYF.

The J gene is TRBJ2-5, the V gene TRBV14; D ambiguous. Germline CDR1 is SGHDN and CDR2 is FVKESK. This CDR3 has 15 amino acids. V was shortened by 2 bases and J by 0 bases, with 10 bases between the two germline ends. CDR3 coding DNA: TGTGCCAGCAGCCAAAGATCTAACCACCAAGAGACCCAGTACTTC. Translating it yields CASSQRSNHQETQYF.

This sequence joins TRBV5-4 and TRBJ2-3; 15 nucleotides agree with TRBD2. J gave up 3 bases and V 4 bases, and 3 bases lay outside the gene matches. This CDR3 region has 16 residues. Looked up from germline, CDR1 is SGHNT and CDR2 is YYREEE (reference sequence). Here the CDR3 DNA reads TGTGCCAGCAGCCTCGGACTAGCGGGGGGGACAGATACGCAGTATTTT. Translation gives CASSLGLAGGTDTQYF.

This clonotype was counted at least ten times. The rearrangement links TRBV11-3 to TRBJ2-2; a weak D match, TRBD1 (5 bases). CDR1 SGHNT and CDR2 YENEEA come from the germline V gene. Trimming cost V 2 bases and J 5 bases, with 18 bases left between them. CDR3 length equals 17 residues. In DNA form, the CDR3 reads TGTGCCAGCAGCTTATACGTCTGGGAAGGGGATACCGGGGAGCTGTTTTTT. Protein: CASSLYVWEGDTGELFF.

This clonotype was counted at least ten times. The chain is built from TRBV10-1 and TRBJ2-2; no clear D gene. CDR1 is WNHNN and CDR2 is SYGVQD in the germline V gene (reference sequence). This CDR3 spans 11 amino acids. V lost 4 bases and J lost 7, with 4 bases in between. The CDR3 DNA reads as TGCGCCAGCAGTGCGGACGGGGAGCTGTTTTTT. Translating gives CASSADGELFF.

The chain is built from TRBV27 and TRBJ2-2; TRBD2 matches at 11 bases. The CDR3 totals 15 residues. Trimming removed 2 bases from V and 7 bases from J; junction bases left unmatched: 3. From germline, CDR1 is MNHEY and CDR2 SMNVEV (reference sequence). CDR3 DNA: TGTGCCAGCAGTTTAACTAGCGGGGGTGACGGGGAGCTGTTTTTT. It translates to CASSLTSGGDGELFF.

This clonotype ranks as medium-sized. The chain combines TRBV11-2 with TRBJ2-1, with TRBD1 matching 11 bases. J gave up 8 bases and V 5 bases, and 8 bases lay outside the gene matches. There are 15 residues in the CDR3. The germline gives CDR1 SGHAT, CDR2 FQNNGV. The DNA for the CDR3 is TGTGCCAGCAGCGTAACCGGGACAGGGGGATATGAGCAGTTCTTC. It codes for CASSVTGTGGYEQFF.

The chain joins TRBV3-1 to TRBJ1-5; D is unclear. Per germline, CDR1 LGHDT and CDR2 YNNKEL (reference sequence). CDR3 size: 13 residues. The ends were cut back, 0 bases at V and 4 bases at J, with 4 bases in the middle. This CDR3 is CASSQDRNQPQHF. For the CDR3, the DNA is TGTGCCAGCAGCCAAGACAGGAATCAGCCCCAGCATTTT.

This clonotype came up many times. The J gene is TRBJ2-3, the V gene TRBV3-1; 9 bases line up with TRBD2. CDR3 length: 13 amino acids. V lost 3 bases to trimming and J lost 13 bases; unmatched junction nucleotides: 8. Looked up from germline, CDR1 is LGHDT and CDR2 is YNNKEL (reference sequence). This CDR3 reads CASSQDSGGPEYF. CDR3 nucleotides: TGTGCCAGCAGCCAGGATAGCGGGGGCCCGGAGTATTTT.

V gene TRBV20-1 combines with J gene TRBJ2-1, with 9 bases matching TRBD2. This CDR3 spans 15 amino acids. V shed 5 bases and J 3 bases; nucleotides not matched to a gene: 8. Germline V gives CDR1 DFQATT, CDR2 SNEGSKA (reference sequence). CDR3 loop: CSAPRGTSFYNEQFF. The DNA for the CDR3 is TGCAGTGCTCCTCGCGGGACTAGCTTCTACAATGAGCAGTTCTTC.

This clonotype was seen many times. The chain is built from TRBV28 and TRBJ1-1; D is uncertain. V shed 3 bases and J shed 3 bases, with 5 bases lying between them. The CDR3 spans 12 residues. Per germline, CDR1 MDHEN and CDR2 SYDVKM. CDR3 loop: CASSLTYTEAFF. For the CDR3, the DNA is TGTGCCAGCAGTTTGACTTACACTGAAGCTTTCTTT.

This clonotype has a count of ten or more. CDR3 DNA: TGCGCCAGCAGCCCGGGCAACGGGGCTAACTATGGCTACACCTTC. Residues: CASSPGNGANYGYTF. The J gene is TRBJ1-2, the V gene TRBV5-1; D not certain. Germline V lookup: CDR1 SGHRS, CDR2 YFSETQ. CDR3 length: 15 residues. V was trimmed by 4 bases and J by 0 bases, leaving 13 bases between them.

The sample holds many counts of this clonotype. The rearrangement joins TRBV7-2 to TRBJ2-5, with TRBD2 as a possible D gene (6 bases). Trimming pared 5 bases from V and 4 bases from J, leaving 11 bases between. This CDR3 is built from 13 residues. CDR1 and CDR2 from the germline V gene are SGHTA and FQGNSA. The CDR3 nucleotides are TGTGCCAGCAGCCGGGGGTCGGTAGAGACCCAGTACTTC. This codes for CASSRGSVETQYF. The full variable domain, with the rest looked up from reference TRBV7-2 and TRBJ2-5, is GAGVSQSPSNKVTEKGKDVELRCDPISGHTALYWYRQSLGQGLEFLIYFQGNSAPDKSGLPSDRFSAERTGGSVSTLTIQRTQQEDSAVYLCASSRGSVETQYFGPGTRLLVL.

This clonotype has a count of ten or more. The J gene is TRBJ2-3, the V gene TRBV10-3; D perhaps matches TRBD2 (5 bases). The length of the CDR3 is 13 residues. V was shortened by 0 bases and J by 8 bases, with 9 bases between the two germline ends. CDR1 and CDR2 from the germline V gene are ENHRY and SYGVKD. CDR3 sequence: CAISESDEGTQYF. In DNA, the CDR3 is TGTGCCATCAGTGAGTCTGATGAGGGTACGCAGTATTTT.

This clonotype was seen ten or more times. The genes are TRBV24-1 and TRBJ1-2; D gene unclear. Looked up from germline, CDR1 is KGHDR and CDR2 is SFDVKD. This CDR3 is 14 amino acids long. V was trimmed by 1 base and J by 2 bases, leaving 7 bases between them. The CDR3 reads CATSDFGRNYGYTF. The DNA for the CDR3 is TGTGCCACCAGTGATTTTGGCAGAAACTATGGCTACACCTTC.

Ten or more counts support this clonotype. The chain carries TRBV5-6 and TRBJ2-7; D not certain. This CDR3 region has 13 residues. Trimming pared 0 bases from V and 6 bases from J, leaving 10 bases between. Germline assignment: CDR1 SGHDT and CDR2 YYEEEE. The CDR3 is CASSLGSPGEQYF. The CDR3, as DNA: TGTGCCAGCAGCTTGGGCAGTCCCGGCGAGCAGTACTTC.

Many counts were recorded for this clonotype. The rearrangement links TRBV3-1 to TRBJ1-2, with TRBD1 matching over 7 bases. The CDR3 runs 14 residues. CDR1 is LGHDT and CDR2 is YNNKEL in the germline V gene (reference sequence). Unmatched junction bases numbered 5, after V lost 1 base and J lost 6 bases. The CDR3, as DNA: TGTGCCAGCAGCCAAGGGGGACAGTCAAATGGCTACACCTTC. Translating it yields CASSQGGQSNGYTF.

This clonotype has at least ten counts. The CDR3 is CASSHHRSEKLFF. The CDR3 DNA is TGCGCCAGCAGCCACCATCGATCCGAAAAACTGTTTTTT. The rearrangement links TRBV4-3 to TRBJ1-4, with D uncertain. Germline CDR1 is LGHNA and CDR2 is YSLEER. The germline V and J ends were trimmed by 3 bases and 8 bases, with 10 bases remaining between them. CDR3 length: 13 amino acids.

V usage is TRBV20-1 and J usage is TRBJ2-3; D ambiguous. V lost 0 bases to trimming and J lost 0 bases, with 10 bases between them. There are 15 residues in the CDR3. Germline V gene lookup returns CDR1 DFQATT and CDR2 SNEGSKA (reference sequence). The CDR3 protein is CSARDPRESTDTQYF. CDR3 bases: TGCAGTGCTAGAGATCCAAGAGAAAGCACAGATACGCAGTATTTT.

This clonotype was recorded at least ten times. V gene TRBV5-4 combines with J gene TRBJ2-1, with D possibly matching TRBD2 (7 bases). V gave up 4 bases and J gave up 4 bases, with 21 bases separating them. The CDR3 totals 17 residues. Germline loops: CDR1 SGHNT, CDR2 YYREEE (reference sequence). This CDR3 is CASSQGGVRGTYNEQFF. CDR3 nucleotides: TGTGCCAGCAGCCAAGGGGGAGTGCGGGGGACATACAATGAGCAGTTCTTC.

This clonotype was found many times. V usage is TRBV10-3 and J usage is TRBJ1-6; D remains unclear. V gave up 2 bases and J gave up 9 bases, with 14 bases separating them. Germline-derived CDR1 and CDR2 are ENHRY and SYGVKD. The CDR3 spans 15 residues. The CDR3 nucleotides read TGTGCCATCAGTGAGACCCGGGCAGTAACTTCACCCCTCCACTTT. It encodes CAISETRAVTSPLHF.

This clonotype was detected many times. The chain uses TRBV18 and TRBJ1-2; 8 bases are a match to TRBD1. This CDR3 is 15 amino acids long. CDR1 is KGHSH, CDR2 LQKENI, per germline. The V segment lost 5 bases and the J segment 4 bases; nucleotides outside the gene matches: 9. The CDR3 region has the DNA TGTGCCAGCTCATTTGGACAGGGCCACTTCTATGGCTACACCTTC. Translating gives CASSFGQGHFYGYTF. The full variable domain, with the rest looked up from reference TRBV18 and TRBJ1-2, is NAGVMQNPRHLVRRRGQEARLRCSPMKGHSHVYWYRQLPEEGLKFMVYLQKENIIDESGMPKERFSAEFPKEGPSILRIQQVVRGDSAAYFCASSFGQGHFYGYTFGSGTRLTVV.

This clonotype was picked up a small number of times. The V gene is TRBV20-1, the J gene TRBJ1-1; possibly TRBD1 for D (6 bases). Germline V gene lookup returns CDR1 DFQATT and CDR2 SNEGSKA (reference sequence). The CDR3 runs to 13 residues. Between the trimmed V and J ends, which lost 3 bases and 1 base, there was a span of 9 bases. Here the CDR3 reads CSARGHPNTEAFF. For the CDR3, the DNA is TGCAGTGCTAGGGGACACCCGAACACTGAAGCTTTCTTT.

This clonotype was seen repeatedly, ten times or more. The CDR3 region has the DNA TGTGCCAGCAGCCAAGATCGGACGGGGCGATCAGATACGCAGTATTTT. As protein: CASSQDRTGRSDTQYF. The rearrangement links TRBV3-1 to TRBJ2-3; D is possibly TRBD1 or TRBD2 (5 bases each). Looked up from germline, CDR1 is LGHDT and CDR2 is YNNKEL (reference sequence). CDR3 length: 16 amino acids. V was cut by 0 bases and J by 4 bases, with 14 bases left in between.

This clonotype was observed many times. CDR3 protein: CASSESDTGELFF. CDR3 coding DNA: TGCGCCAGCAGTGAGTCAGATACCGGGGAGCTGTTTTTT. The chain combines TRBV10-1 with TRBJ2-2, with D unclear. Germline loops: CDR1 WNHNN, CDR2 SYGVQD (reference sequence). V was shortened by 0 bases and J by 5 bases, with 4 bases between the two germline ends. This CDR3 contains 13 residues.

This clonotype showed up just a few times. V usage is TRBV30 and J usage is TRBJ2-7, with D uncertain. V gave up 1 base and J gave up 5 bases, with 6 bases separating them. Germline V gene lookup returns CDR1 GTSNPN and CDR2 SVGIG (reference sequence). CDR3 length equals 11 residues. The chain's CDR3 is CAWSARDEQYF. DNA for the CDR3: TGTGCCTGGAGTGCTAGGGACGAGCAGTACTTC.

This clonotype was found a few times. The genes are TRBV28 and TRBJ2-4; TRBD1 matches 9 bases. Germline V gene lookup returns CDR1 MDHEN and CDR2 SYDVKM. There are 14 residues in the CDR3. With V trimmed by 6 bases and J by 3 bases, 3 bases remained unmatched. CDR3 in amino acids: CASREGQGKNIQYF. CDR3 DNA: TGTGCCAGCAGAGAGGGACAGGGCAAAAACATTCAGTACTTC. The variable domain in full, with the rest retrieved from reference TRBV28 and TRBJ2-4, is DVKVTQSSRYLVKRTGEKVFLECVQDMDHENMFWYRQDPGLGLRLIYFSYDVKMKEKGDIPEGYSVSREKKERFSLILESASTNQTSMYLCASREGQGKNIQYFGAGTRLSVL.